Listed below are T cell receptor beta chains from one sample, sequenced in a study of cytomegalovirus exposure and HLA in healthy donors. Repertoires were generated with immunoSEQ multiplex PCR, while TCRdb's copy carries only in-frame clones and drops some. The sample records 110,000 to 150,000 clones, more than 70% being singletons. Sequencing used PBMCs. The source of these receptors is a male donor in good health and CMV-seropositive. The CDR3 runs from the conserved cysteine through the conserved F or W. D genes are given only for firm matches. The size of a clone is reported for some rows only, either as once, few or many, or as a class for expanded clones.

clone size	V gene	D gene	J gene	CDR3 DNA	CDR3 protein
-	TRBV11-2	-	TRBJ2-7	TGTGCCAGCAGCTTAGGCGGGACTTCATACGAGCAGTACTTC	CASSLGGTSYEQYF
few	TRBV18	-	TRBJ1-5	TGTGCCAGCTCACTTAACAGGGATTCGGAACAGCCCCAGCATTTT	CASSLNRDSEQPQHF
-	TRBV19	-	TRBJ1-5	TGTGCCAGTAGTGTTACGGACAGCCCCAATCAGCCCCAGCATTTT	CASSVTDSPNQPQHF
-	TRBV5-1	TRBD1	TRBJ1-1	TGCGCCAGCAGCTTGGGCGAACAGGGGTCGAACACTGAAGCTTTCTTT	CASSLGEQGSNTEAFF
-	TRBV27	TRBD2	TRBJ2-7	TGTGCCAGCAGTTTAAAGGGTCCGCTAGCGGGAGAGTACTCCTACGAGCAGTACTTC	CASSLKGPLAGEYSYEQYF
-	TRBV27	-	TRBJ1-1	TGTGCCAGCAGTTTACCCGGTGGAGTAGCTTTCTTT	CASSLPGGVAFF
-	TRBV7-2	TRBD1	TRBJ2-5	TGTGCCAGCAGCCGAGGGACAGGGATGGGAGAGACCCAGTACTTC	CASSRGTGMGETQYF
few	TRBV6-5	TRBD2	TRBJ2-7	TGTGCCAGCAGTTACGGTGGCCTAGCGGGAGCCTACGAGCAGTACTTC	CASSYGGLAGAYEQYF
-	TRBV7-3	TRBD2	TRBJ2-5	TGTGCCAGCAGCCAGGGACTAGCGGGGTTTGGGGAAGAAACCCAGTACTTC	CASSQGLAGFGEETQYF
-	TRBV5-1	TRBD1	TRBJ2-5	TGCGCCAGCAGCTACCAGACAGGGCAAGAGACCCAGTACTTC	CASSYQTGQETQYF
-	TRBV9	-	TRBJ1-4	TGTGCCAGCAGCGTAGGTGGACACAATGGCAATGAAAAACTGTTTTTT	CASSVGGHNGNEKLFF
-	TRBV5-1	TRBD2	TRBJ2-2	TGCGCCAGCAGCTTGGGACCGAGACTAGCGGGATCCGGGGAGCTGTTTTTT	CASSLGPRLAGSGELFF
once	TRBV6-1	TRBD1	TRBJ2-7	TGTGCCAGCAGTGAATTCCCCGGGGACAGATCCTACGAGCAGTACTTC	CASSEFPGDRSYEQYF
-	TRBV7-9	TRBD1	TRBJ1-2	TGTGCCAGCAGCCAACAAGGAGGACAGGCGGGCTACACCTTC	CASSQQGGQAGYTF
-	TRBV7-9	-	TRBJ2-2	TGTGCCAGCAGCTGGACTACGAACACCGGGGAGCTGTTTTTT	CASSWTTNTGELFF
-	TRBV6-1	TRBD2	TRBJ2-1	TGTGCCAGCAGTGGTAGCGGGAGTGGACTTGGTGAGCAGTTCTTC	CASSGSGSGLGEQFF
-	TRBV5-6	-	TRBJ2-5	TGTGCCAGCAGCTCCACAGGGTCTGCGGAGACCCAGTACTTC	CASSSTGSAETQYF
-	TRBV28	TRBD1	TRBJ1-2	TGTGCCAGCAGTCCCACCCTGGGACAGGGGACCTATGGCTACACCTTC	CASSPTLGQGTYGYTF
-	TRBV11-2	TRBD1	TRBJ2-2	TGTGCCAGCAGCCAGGGGGAAAACACCGGGGAGCTGTTTTTT	CASSQGENTGELFF
-	TRBV7-9	TRBD1	TRBJ2-7	TGTGCCAGCAGCGAGAGACAGGGGGTCTACTACGAGCAGTACTTC	CASSERQGVYYEQYF
once	TRBV6-1	TRBD2	TRBJ2-5	TGTGCCAGCAGTGAAATGGGCGGGGGGGCTGAGACCCAGTACTTC	CASSEMGGGAETQYF
-	TRBV27	TRBD2	TRBJ2-3	TGTGCCAGCAGTCAAGGGCCGGGACTAGCGGGAGTCACAGATACGCAGTATTTT	CASSQGPGLAGVTDTQYF
-	TRBV14	TRBD1	TRBJ1-2	TGTGCCAGCAGCGACTTTCCGGGACAGACTAACTATGGCTACACCTTC	CASSDFPGQTNYGYTF
once	TRBV10-3	TRBD2	TRBJ2-2	TGTGCCATCAGTACTCCAAGACTAGCGGGGCCCCGCGGGGAGCTGTTTTTT	CAISTPRLAGPRGELFF
once	TRBV16	-	TRBJ1-1	TGTGCCAGCAGCCCCCGGGGTATGAACACTGAAGCTTTCTTT	CASSPRGMNTEAFF
-	TRBV28	-	TRBJ2-1	TGTGCCAGCAGTTTGGGGGGAGTAAACTCCTACAATGAGCAGTTCTTC	CASSLGGVNSYNEQFF
-	TRBV19	TRBD1	TRBJ2-2	TGTGCCAGTAGTATTCTGGGGACAGGGGGCGCATCCGGGGAGCTGTTTTTT	CASSILGTGGASGELFF
-	TRBV5-4	-	TRBJ1-6	TGTGCCAGCAGCTTGGGAGGGACCTATAATTCACCCCTCCACTTT	CASSLGGTYNSPLHF
few	TRBV2	-	TRBJ1-5	TGTGCCAGCAGTGCAGGGAATCAGCCCCAGCATTTT	CASSAGNQPQHF
-	TRBV27	-	TRBJ2-3	TGTGCCAGCAGTTTACGGGCCGTCGAGAGGGTCACAGATACGCAGTATTTT	CASSLRAVERVTDTQYF
-	TRBV5-4	TRBD1	TRBJ2-7	TGTGCCAGCAGCTTGGGGGACAGGGTGGCCTACGAGCAGTACTTC	CASSLGDRVAYEQYF
-	TRBV7-6	TRBD1	TRBJ2-2	TGTGCCAGCAGCAGACAGGGGCTTCCGAACACCGGGGAGCTGTTTTTT	CASSRQGLPNTGELFF
-	TRBV2	-	TRBJ2-1	TGTGCCAGCAGCCAAGACTCTAGCTCCTACAATGAGCAGTTCTTC	CASSQDSSSYNEQFF